One and the same sample provided the 8 T cell receptor beta chains below, sequenced in a study of T cell responses to AZD1222 COVID-19 vaccine. Method: immunoSEQ multiplex PCR; TCRdb's copy keeps in-frame clones and lacks some. This table has tens of thousands of clones, approximately 86% appearing once. The sample consisted of peripheral blood, taken on day 0 of AZD1222 vaccination. These receptors were taken from an adult in good health.

The chain couples TRBV9 to TRBJ1-1; tentative D call: TRBD1 (6 bases). The V end lost 5 bases, the J end lost 4 bases, and 12 bases lay between the germline ends. CDR3 length: 13 residues. The germline CDR1 and CDR2 sequences are SGDLS and YYNGEE. The CDR3 DNA sequence: TGTGCCAGCAGTGTCGAGGGGGGCACTGAAGCTTTCTTT. Translated, it gives CASSVEGGTEAFF. Supplemented by reference TRBV9 and TRBJ1-1, the full variable domain reads DSGVTQTPKHLITATGQRVTLRCSPRSGDLSVYWYQQSLDQGLQFLIQYYNGEERAKGNILERFSAQQFPDLHSELNLSSLELGDSALYFCASSVEGGTEAFFGQGTRLTVV.

The chain uses TRBV4-2 and TRBJ2-5, with 12 bases that match TRBD1. V shed 4 bases and J 5 bases; nucleotides not matched to a gene: 5. Looked up from germline, CDR1 is LGHNA and CDR2 is YNFKEQ. The CDR3 spans 15 residues. This chain's CDR3 is CASSRGTGGSETQYF. In DNA, the CDR3 is TGTGCCAGCAGCCGAGGGACAGGGGGCTCGGAGACCCAGTACTTC.

This chain uses TRBV19 with TRBJ2-2; weak D call: TRBD1 (7 bases). This CDR3 is 15 amino acids long. The ends were cut back, 4 bases at V and 4 bases at J, with 13 bases in the middle. Germline assignment: CDR1 LNHDA and CDR2 SQIVND (reference sequence). CDR3 nucleotide sequence: TGTGCCAGTAGTAAGGCAGGGGGAGGCACCGGGGAGCTGTTTTTT. It is translated as CASSKAGGGTGELFF.

V and J are TRBV6-6 and TRBJ2-7; D remains ambiguous. This CDR3 has 15 residues. The germline gives CDR1 MNHNY, CDR2 SVGAGI (reference sequence). V was cut by 4 bases and J by 0 bases, with 13 bases left in between. CDR3 sequence: CASSSPTLSSYEQYF. As DNA, the CDR3 is TGTGCCAGCAGTTCCCCTACCTTAAGCTCCTACGAGCAGTACTTC.

The J gene is TRBJ2-7, the V gene TRBV28; 9 nucleotides agree with TRBD1. The V segment lost 5 bases and the J segment 5 bases; nucleotides outside the gene matches: 13. The CDR3 extends over 16 amino acids. Germline assignment: CDR1 MDHEN and CDR2 SYDVKM. The CDR3 DNA reads as TGTGCCAGCAGTCTGGTGGGCCGGGACAGGGCCCACGAGCAGTACTTC. This sequence encodes CASSLVGRDRAHEQYF.

The chain carries TRBV27 and TRBJ1-1, with D hard to call. The CDR3 runs to 13 residues. The V and J ends lost 1 base and 5 bases respectively, with 8 bases between them. Germline V gene sequence: CDR1 MNHEY, CDR2 SMNVEV (reference sequence). CDR3: CASSLWRGTEAFF. In DNA form, the CDR3 reads TGTGCCAGCAGTTTATGGCGGGGAACTGAAGCTTTCTTT.

The chain links TRBV28 to TRBJ2-3; TRBD2 agrees at 14 bases. Trimming removed 1 base from V and 5 bases from J; junction bases left unmatched: 2. The CDR3 is made up of 16 amino acids. Per the germline V gene, CDR1 is MDHEN and CDR2 is SYDVKM. The CDR3 sequence is CASSLLGLAGEDTQYF. CDR3 bases: TGTGCCAGCAGTTTATTGGGACTAGCGGGAGAAGATACGCAGTATTTT.

This clone showed up just a few times. The CDR3 DNA reads TGTGCCAGCATTCCCCGGGGGTTCATGGGCTACGAGCAGTACTTC. This sequence encodes CASIPRGFMGYEQYF. The gene calls are TRBV27 and TRBJ2-7; D might be TRBD2 (6 bases). CDR3 length: 15 amino acids. V gave up 7 bases and J gave up 3 bases, with 19 bases separating them. Germline V lookup: CDR1 MNHEY, CDR2 SMNVEV (reference sequence).